Shown below are 19 T cell receptor beta chains from a single sample sequenced in a study of cytomegalovirus exposure and HLA in healthy donors. The PCR had 60 Vbeta and 13 Jbeta primers. Method: immunoSEQ multiplex PCR; TCRdb's copy keeps in-frame clones and lacks some. The profile covers fewer than 180,000 clones, with more than 75% appearing a single time and approximately 3.7% taken by the ten largest. Sequenced material: PBMCs. The receptors come from a human donor in good health.

This chain joins TRBV7-2 and TRBJ2-1, with D tentatively TRBD2 (6 bases). Deletions cut 6 bases from V and 6 bases from J, with 15 bases between. The CDR3 consists of 14 residues. Germline V lookup: CDR1 SGHTA, CDR2 FQGNSA. DNA for the CDR3: TGTGCCAGCAGTCTGGGCCTAGCGTCCAATGAGCAGTTCTTC. It specifies CASSLGLASNEQFF.

The chain employs TRBV7-2 and TRBJ1-2; D gene ambiguous. Germline V gene data show CDR1 as SGHTA and CDR2 as FQGNSA. This CDR3 contains 14 residues. Trimming removed 1 base at V and 3 bases at J, with 9 bases between. The CDR3 sequence is CASSLDRGYYGYTF. For the CDR3, the DNA is TGTGCCAGCAGCTTAGATAGAGGTTACTATGGCTACACCTTC.

The chain is built from TRBV7-6 and TRBJ2-1; possibly TRBD2 for D (5 bases). This CDR3 is built from 15 residues. Germline V lookup: CDR1 SGHVS, CDR2 FNYEAQ. V lost 1 base and J lost 4, with 11 bases in between. The CDR3 sequence: CASSLGGQLYNEQFF. For the CDR3, the DNA is TGTGCCAGCAGCTTAGGAGGGCAGCTATACAATGAGCAGTTCTTC. The full variable domain, rest sourced from reference TRBV7-6 and TRBJ2-1, is GAGVSQSPRYKVTKRGQDVALRCDPISGHVSLYWYRQALGQGPEFLTYFNYEAQQDKSGLPNDRFSAERPEGSISTLTIQRTEQRDSAMYRCASSLGGQLYNEQFFGPGTRLTVL.

This chain uses TRBV7-9 with TRBJ1-2; 10 bases are shared with TRBD1. Trimming removed 2 bases from V and 0 bases from J; junction bases left unmatched: 6. The CDR3 is made up of 17 amino acids. Germline V lookup: CDR1 SEHNR, CDR2 FQNEAQ (reference sequence). The CDR3 reads CASSLTPGQGSNYGYTF. Written as DNA, the CDR3 is TGTGCCAGCAGCTTAACCCCGGGACAGGGGTCTAACTATGGCTACACCTTC.

The chain is built from TRBV6-1 and TRBJ2-2; 7 nucleotides match TRBD1. Germline V lookup: CDR1 MNHNS, CDR2 SASEGT. J lost 0 bases, V lost 2 bases, and 3 bases had no gene match. The CDR3 runs 16 residues. CDR3 nucleotide sequence: TGTGCCAGCAGTGAAATCAGGGGGACGAACACCGGGGAGCTGTTTTTT. Its translation: CASSEIRGTNTGELFF.

This clone has more than one count but fewer than ten. The rearrangement joins TRBV19 to TRBJ1-2, with a weak D call TRBD1 (6 bases). Looked up from germline, CDR1 is LNHDA and CDR2 is SQIVND (reference sequence). Trimming shortened V by 5 bases and J by 5 bases, and 9 bases separated the two germline ends. The CDR3 consists of 12 residues. CDR3 nucleotide sequence: TGTGCCAGTAGTCAACAGGGTTATGGCTACACCTTC. Its protein is CASSQQGYGYTF.

In this sample, this clone turned up once. This rearrangement joins TRBV7-8 to TRBJ1-1; 7 nucleotides align to TRBD1. Germline V lookup: CDR1 SGHVS, CDR2 FQNEAQ. The V and J ends lost 5 bases and 2 bases, in that order; junction bases with no gene match: 8. The CDR3 is made up of 15 amino acids. Here the CDR3 DNA reads TGTGCCAGCAGCGTCGGACAGGTCGGAAACACTGAAGCTTTCTTT. This codes for CASSVGQVGNTEAFF.

J is TRBJ1-2 and V is TRBV28, with a possible D match to TRBD1 (5 bases). CDR1 MDHEN and CDR2 SYDVKM come from the germline V gene. This CDR3 has 14 residues. V lost 5 bases and J 2 bases, leaving 12 bases between the germline ends. The CDR3 sequence is CASSPGDRNYGYTF. The CDR3 DNA is TGTGCCAGCAGTCCCGGCGACAGAAACTATGGCTACACCTTC.

This clone showed up just once. V is TRBV5-6 and J is TRBJ1-1; 7 nucleotides match TRBD1. The CDR3 consists of 16 residues. CDR1 and CDR2 from the germline V gene are SGHDT and YYEEEE. J was trimmed by 0 bases and V by 3 bases; bases with no gene match: 8. The CDR3 nucleotides read TGTGCCAGCAGCTGGACAGGAAGGGTGCTGAACACTGAAGCTTTCTTT. Translated: CASSWTGRVLNTEAFF.

Of note for this clone: The germline gene is not matched at one end of the junction; a read error may be the cause. J is TRBJ2-5 and V is TRBV29-1, with 8 bases matching TRBD2. CDR3 length: 13 amino acids. Germline CDR1 is SQVTM and CDR2 is ANQGSEA. The CDR3, as DNA: TGCAGCGTGGAAGCGGGAGCTGGGGAGACCCAGTACTTC. It specifies CSVEAGAGETQYF.

The gene calls are TRBV28 and TRBJ2-5; D remains unclear. Trimming left V 3 bases short and J 0 bases short, with 11 bases between. This CDR3 has 15 residues. Germline values: CDR1 MDHEN, CDR2 SYDVKM. CDR3 in DNA: TGTGCCAGCAGTTTGCGTGACTGGTACCAAGAGACCCAGTACTTC. Its protein product is CASSLRDWYQETQYF.

The rearrangement joins TRBV16 to TRBJ2-5; 7 nucleotides line up with TRBD1. V was clipped by 4 bases and J by 13 bases; unmatched bases: 9. Germline values: CDR1 KGHSY, CDR2 FQNENV. This CDR3 is 12 amino acids long. The CDR3, as DNA: TGTGCCAGCAGCCTATACGACAGGGAAAGGTACTTC. This gives the protein CASSLYDRERYF. The whole variable domain, filled in from reference TRBV16 and TRBJ2-5, reads GEEVAQTPKHLVRGEGQKAKLYCAPIKGHSYVFWYQQVLKNEFKFLISFQNENVFDETGMPKERFSAKCLPNSPCSLEIQATKLEDSAVYFCASSLYDRERYFGPGTRLLVL.

This chain links TRBV30 with TRBJ2-3, with D perhaps matching TRBD2 (6 bases). The germline V gene encodes CDR1 GTSNPN and CDR2 SVGIG (reference sequence). Trimming left V 1 base short and J 4 bases short, with 18 bases between. This CDR3 has 16 amino acids. The CDR3 sequence: CAWSGRIGTWADTQYF. In DNA, the CDR3 is TGTGCCTGGAGTGGAAGAATCGGGACTTGGGCAGATACGCAGTATTTT.

The chain links TRBV30 to TRBJ2-7, with D possibly matching TRBD1 (6 bases). Per the germline V gene, CDR1 is GTSNPN and CDR2 is SVGIG (reference sequence). The CDR3 is 14 amino acids. Trimming removed 1 base at V and 7 bases at J, with 17 bases between. The CDR3 DNA sequence: TGTGCCTGGAGTGGTGGGGGCGCTGAAAGGGAGCAGTACTTC. The encoded protein is CAWSGGGAEREQYF. Full variable domain (rest looked up from reference TRBV30 and TRBJ2-7): SQTIHQWPATLVQPVGSPLSLECTVEGTSNPNLYWYRQAAGRGLQLLFYSVGIGQISSEVPQNLSASRPQDRQFILSSKKLLLSDSGFYLCAWSGGGAEREQYFGPGTRLTVT.

The chain carries TRBV6-6 and TRBJ1-5, with D unclear. CDR1 is MNHNY, CDR2 SVGAGI, per germline (reference sequence). CDR3 length equals 15 residues. V lost 5 bases to trimming and J lost 4 bases, with 15 bases between them. The CDR3 is CASSTLMTPNQPQHF. The CDR3 DNA sequence: TGTGCCAGCAGTACCCTCATGACTCCGAATCAGCCCCAGCATTTT.

The chain links TRBV25-1 to TRBJ2-1, with D maybe TRBD2 (5 bases). The CDR3 covers 13 residues. V lost 5 bases and J 7 bases, leaving 12 bases between the germline ends. Germline CDR1 MGHDK, CDR2 SYGVNS. CDR3 DNA: TGTGCCAGCAGTCCGGGGTCCTGGAATGAGCAGTTCTTC. Its translation is CASSPGSWNEQFF. Complete variable domain (other parts from reference TRBV25-1 and TRBJ2-1): EADIYQTPRYLVIGTGKKITLECSQTMGHDKMYWYQQDPGMELHLIHYSYGVNSTEKGDLSSESTVSRIRTEHFPLTLESARPSHTSQYLCASSPGSWNEQFFGPGTRLTVL.

The V and J genes are TRBV27 and TRBJ2-1, with D possibly being TRBD2 (6 bases). Germline V gene sequence: CDR1 MNHEY, CDR2 SMNVEV (reference sequence). This CDR3 spans 16 amino acids. V lost 5 bases and J lost 5, with 19 bases in between. The DNA for the CDR3 is TGTGCCAGCAGTGACTTCCGGGAGCACAGTAACAATGAGCAGTTCTTC. This codes for CASSDFREHSNNEQFF.

The chain joins TRBV7-9 to TRBJ2-3; D not certain. This CDR3 region has 12 residues. The V end was cut by 5 bases, the J end by 11 bases, with 14 bases between. Per the germline V gene, CDR1 is SEHNR and CDR2 is FQNEAQ (reference sequence). In nucleotides, the CDR3 is TGTGCCAGCAGCGCCACACAGATACGGCAGTATTTT. It translates to CASSATQIRQYF.

This clone appeared a single time. The V call is TRBV6-1, the J call TRBJ1-5; TRBD1 matches at 8 bases. The CDR3 is 15 residues long. Germline CDR1 reads MNHNS; CDR2 reads SASEGT. J lost 2 bases, V lost 5 bases, and 5 bases had no gene match. The CDR3 reads CASSSGQVGNQPQHF. CDR3 bases: TGTGCCAGCAGTTCGGGACAGGTGGGCAATCAGCCCCAGCATTTT.